Below, 9 T cell receptor beta chains from the same sample are listed, as sequenced in a study of shared clonotypes between healthy human individuals. The table came from immunoSEQ multiplex PCR; TCRdb's copy has only in-frame clones and leaves some out. The top ten hold roughly 1.2% of the sample, which has about 1.5 million clones, over 95% seen once. The sample comprised naive CD4+ T cells sorted from blood. Subset defined: CD45RA+ positively selected. The receptors stem from a young man in good health.

Notes on this clone: Other DNA variants within this sample encode the same CDR3. The chain employs TRBV15 and TRBJ2-7; D uncertain. The germline CDR1 and CDR2 sequences are LNHNV and YYDKDF (reference sequence). The CDR3 covers 14 residues. The V end was cut by 0 bases, the J end by 4 bases, with 10 bases between. This CDR3 reads CATSRDTGPYEQYF. The CDR3 DNA reads TGTGCCACCAGCAGAGATACCGGACCTTACGAGCAGTACTTC.

V usage is TRBV5-5 and J usage is TRBJ1-2; D remains ambiguous. Per the germline V gene, CDR1 is SGHKS and CDR2 is YYEKEE (reference sequence). This CDR3 has 15 amino acids. The V and J ends lost 0 bases and 12 bases respectively, with 21 bases between them. The CDR3 DNA follows: TGTGCCAGCAGCTTGGTAGATAAGGCCTTAACTATAGACACCTTC. This translates into CASSLVDKALTIDTF.

This rearrangement joins TRBV9 to TRBJ1-2; D is possibly TRBD1 (6 bases). The CDR3 sequence is 12 residues long. Deletions cut 2 bases from V and 8 bases from J, with 10 bases between. CDR1 is SGDLS and CDR2 is YYNGEE in the germline V gene. The CDR3 nucleotides read TGTGCCAGCAGCGTGGCAGGGGAGGGCTACACCTTC. Its translation is CASSVAGEGYTF.

This clone has only one observation. The V and J genes are TRBV7-3 and TRBJ2-1, with 10 bases lining up with TRBD2. The V gene's germline CDR1 is SGHTA and CDR2 FQGTGA. The CDR3 is made up of 16 amino acids. The ends lost 4 bases at V and 0 bases at J; junction bases unmatched: 3. The CDR3 is CASSSLAGGSYNEQFF. DNA of the CDR3: TGTGCCAGCAGCTCATTAGCGGGAGGCTCCTACAATGAGCAGTTCTTC.

The chain has TRBV11-2 and TRBJ2-7; D not resolved. Per germline, CDR1 SGHAT and CDR2 FQNNGV. Trimming cost V 1 base and J 7 bases, with 8 bases left between them. The CDR3 has 12 residues. As DNA, the CDR3 is TGTGCCAGCAGCTTAGGATCGGGTGAGCAGTACTTC. Protein: CASSLGSGEQYF.

This clone was counted a single time. The V call is TRBV28, the J call TRBJ2-1; 7 nucleotides match TRBD2. The CDR3 runs to 14 residues. The germline gives CDR1 MDHEN, CDR2 SYDVKM. The V and J ends lost 6 bases and 4 bases, in that order; junction bases with no gene match: 6. In nucleotides, the CDR3 is TGTGCCAGCAGCCGTTCCGGGAGGTACAATGAGCAGTTCTTC. It is translated as CASSRSGRYNEQFF.

DNA of the CDR3: TGTGCCAGCAGTCAACTAGCGGGAGGGTGGGAGCAGTACTTC. It yields the protein CASSQLAGGWEQYF. The gene calls are TRBV28 and TRBJ2-7; TRBD2 matches at 13 bases. The CDR3 totals 14 residues. Germline CDR1 and CDR2: MDHEN and SYDVKM. The V gene end was trimmed by 5 bases and the J gene end by 7 bases; junction bases not matched to a gene: 5.

The chain employs TRBV15 and TRBJ2-6; possible D gene TRBD2, 5 bases. The CDR3 is made up of 19 amino acids. V lost 0 bases and J 0 bases, leaving 15 bases between the germline ends. Germline V lookup: CDR1 LNHNV, CDR2 YYDKDF (reference sequence). CDR3: CATSRDRRRWDSGANVLTF. The CDR3 nucleotides are TGTGCCACCAGCAGAGATCGGAGGCGGTGGGACTCTGGGGCCAACGTCCTGACTTTC.

The V and J genes are TRBV6-5 and TRBJ2-1; 8 bases map to TRBD1. Losses at the gene ends were 7 bases for V and 7 bases for J; bases not matched to a gene: 12. This CDR3 has 15 amino acids. The germline gives CDR1 MNHEY, CDR2 SVGAGI. CDR3 sequence (DNA): TGTGCCAGCACCGCTGCAGGGGGCGCTTGGAATGAGCAGTTCTTC. It encodes CASTAAGGAWNEQFF.